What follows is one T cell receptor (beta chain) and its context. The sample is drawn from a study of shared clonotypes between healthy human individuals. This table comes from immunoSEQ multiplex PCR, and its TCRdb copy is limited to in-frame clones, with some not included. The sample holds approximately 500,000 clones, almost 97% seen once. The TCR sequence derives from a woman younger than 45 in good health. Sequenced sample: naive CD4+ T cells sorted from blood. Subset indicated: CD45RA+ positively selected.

CDR3 in amino acids: CASSAIRGKETQYF. For the CDR3, the DNA is TGCGCCAGCAGCGCAATACGGGGGAAAGAGACCCAGTACTTC. V is TRBV5-1 and J is TRBJ2-5; possibly TRBD2 for D (6 bases). The CDR3 consists of 14 residues. Germline V gene lookup returns CDR1 SGHRS and CDR2 YFSETQ. The germline V and J ends were trimmed by 4 bases and 3 bases, with 13 bases remaining between them.